This T cell receptor (beta chain) emerged from a study of blood T cell repertoires in COVID-19. Turning to the study itself: Whether acute or convalescent, the COVID-19 samples came from the United States, Italy and Spain.

In this sample, this clone turned up once. TCRdb keeps only in-frame clones here, not all; method: immunoSEQ multiplex PCR. The table records 75,000 to 100,000 clones, roughly 89% of them present only once. This CDR3 spans 13 amino acids. Germline loops: CDR1 SGHTA, CDR2 FQGNSA. Deletions cut 4 bases from V and 8 bases from J, with 14 bases between. This chain uses TRBV7-2 with TRBJ1-2; the D gene is possibly TRBD1 (6 bases). Input material: peripheral blood. This TCR was sampled from a man aged 55 to 70 with acute or convalescent COVID-19. CDR3 amino acids: CASSSGRTGGYTF. Here the CDR3 DNA reads TGTGCCAGCAGCTCGGGAAGAACAGGGGGCTACACCTTC. Supplemented by reference TRBV7-2 and TRBJ1-2, the full variable domain reads GAGVSQSPSNKVTEKGKDVELRCDPISGHTALYWYRQSLGQGLEFLIYFQGNSAPDKSGLPSDRFSAERTGGSVSTLTIQRTQQEDSAVYLCASSSGRTGGYTFGSGTRLTVV.